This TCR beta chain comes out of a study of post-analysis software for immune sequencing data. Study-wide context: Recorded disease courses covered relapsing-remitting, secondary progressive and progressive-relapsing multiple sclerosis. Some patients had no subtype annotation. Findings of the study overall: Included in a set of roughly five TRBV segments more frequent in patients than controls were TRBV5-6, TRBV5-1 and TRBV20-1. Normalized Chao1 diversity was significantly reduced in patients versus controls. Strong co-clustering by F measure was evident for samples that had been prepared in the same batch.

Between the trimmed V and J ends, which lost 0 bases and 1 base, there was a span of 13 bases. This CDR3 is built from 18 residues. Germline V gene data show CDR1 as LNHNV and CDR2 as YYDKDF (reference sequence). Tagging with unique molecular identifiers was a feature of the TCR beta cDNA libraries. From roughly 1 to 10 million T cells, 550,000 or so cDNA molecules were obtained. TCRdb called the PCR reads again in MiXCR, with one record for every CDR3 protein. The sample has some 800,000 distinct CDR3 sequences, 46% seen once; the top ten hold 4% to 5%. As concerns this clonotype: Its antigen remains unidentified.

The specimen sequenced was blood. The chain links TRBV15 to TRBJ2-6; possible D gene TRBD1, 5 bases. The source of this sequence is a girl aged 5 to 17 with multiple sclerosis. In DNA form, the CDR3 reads TGTGCCACCAGCAGAGAAAGACAGACCCTATCTGGGGCCAACGTCCTGACTTTC. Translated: CATSRERQTLSGANVLTF. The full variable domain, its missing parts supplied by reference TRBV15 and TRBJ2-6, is DAMVIQNPRYQVTQFGKPVTLSCSQTLNHNVMYWYQQKSSQAPKLLFHYYDKDFNNEADTPDNFQSRRPNTSFCFLDIRSPGLGDTAMYLCATSRERQTLSGANVLTFGAGSRLTVL.